These 4 T cell receptor beta chains were sequenced from one sample in a study of blood T cell repertoires in COVID-19 (dated by TCRdb to 2020 to 2022). Library preparation employed the immunoSEQ multiplex PCR assay. Here the immuneACCESS table is served through TCRdb, limited to in-frame sequences with V and J called. Missing clones are a known gap in these copies; in checked studies unresolved V genes cover under half, and the rest lacks a known reason. For this sample there are 62,000 or so clones; about 80% appear just once. The ten largest make up around 14% of the sample. The sequenced material came from peripheral blood. All receptors come from a man in his fifties or sixties with COVID-19, enrolled during active disease.

The chain employs TRBV5-1 and TRBJ1-1; D possibly corresponds to TRBD1 (5 bases). The CDR3 length is 15 residues. The germline V gene has CDR1 SGHRS and CDR2 YFSETQ. Trimming left V 0 bases short and J 3 bases short, with 12 bases between. CDR3: CASSLAGGGDTEAFF. CDR3 DNA: TGCGCCAGCAGCTTGGCCGGGGGAGGGGACACTGAAGCTTTCTTT.

This clone was seen a handful of times. V is TRBV7-3 and J is TRBJ2-5, with D perhaps matching TRBD2 (6 bases). The CDR3 is 13 residues long. Germline V lookup: CDR1 SGHTA, CDR2 FQGTGA. With 3 bases removed from V and 3 bases from J, the gap between germline ends came to 8 bases. The CDR3 DNA reads TGTGCCAGCAGCTTGGAGCGGGAAGAGACCCAGTACTTC. Its translation is CASSLEREETQYF. The whole variable domain, remainder taken from reference TRBV7-3 and TRBJ2-5, is GAGVSQTPSNKVTEKGKYVELRCDPISGHTALYWYRQSLGQGPEFLIYFQGTGAADDSGLPNDRFFAVRPEGSVSTLKIQRTERGDSAVYLCASSLEREETQYFGPGTRLLVL.

The genes are TRBV4-1 and TRBJ2-3, with a weak D call TRBD2 (5 bases). Germline V gene lookup returns CDR1 MGHRA and CDR2 YSYEKL. The CDR3 is made up of 16 amino acids. Between the trimmed V and J ends, which lost 4 bases and 0 bases, there was a span of 14 bases. CDR3 sequence (DNA): TGCGCCAGCAGCCCCCCCGGGCGGGTTAGCACAGATACGCAGTATTTT. It translates to CASSPPGRVSTDTQYF.

The V and J genes are TRBV7-3 and TRBJ2-5; D is possibly TRBD2 (5 bases). Germline lookup yields CDR1 SGHTA and CDR2 FQGTGA. There are 14 residues in the CDR3. The V end was cut by 5 bases, the J end by 5 bases, with 15 bases between. Written as DNA, the CDR3 is TGTGCCAGCAGCCTGGTGGGGTCGGGGGAGACCCAGTACTTC. Its translation is CASSLVGSGETQYF.